The TCR beta chain under discussion was sequenced for a study of vaccination and CD4 T cells after COVID-19. Background on the study: Overlapping spike peptides from SARS-CoV-2, HCoV-NL63, HCoV-OC43 and HCoV-229E served to stimulate the cells.

Findings and limits, study-wide: It was observed that, in convalescent patients, a median about 86% of reactive clones arose only post-vaccination.

Treatment described: approximately nine-day PBMC culture with coronavirus spike peptide pools or control peptides (ViraFEST assay). ViraFEST grew antigen-specific T cells using peptide pools, then sequenced TCRs. Scientists ran DNA taken from cultured CD4+ T cells through the Oncomine TCR Beta short-read assay for sequencing. MiXCR was run by TCRdb on the PCR reads, yielding one entry per CDR3 protein. In the table there are roughly 13,000 distinct CDR3 sequences, 55% to 80% of which are singletons. For this clonotype: Its antigen is currently unknown.

The CDR3 extends over 14 amino acids. CDR1 is SEHNR and CDR2 is FQNEAQ in the germline V gene (reference sequence). V was shortened by 3 bases and J by 6 bases, with 9 bases between the two germline ends. The chain combines TRBV7-9 with TRBJ1-6, with D perhaps TRBD1 (5 bases). The sequence derives from a human donor who had recovered from COVID-19. Sequencing was carried out using CD4+ T cells from blood, cultured in vitro. The CDR3 sequence: CASSLGPGNSPLHF. As DNA, the CDR3 is TGTGCCAGCAGCTTGGGGCCCGGTAATTCACCCCTCCACTTT.